Listed here are 4 T cell receptor beta chains from one sample, sequenced in a study of T cell changes during pregnancy in multiple sclerosis. Sequenced by immunoSEQ multiplex PCR; TCRdb stores in-frame clones only, minus some. Of some 99,000 clones in the sample, roughly 92% were seen once. This sample comprised peripheral blood, obtained after pregnancy. The receptors stem from a female donor with multiple sclerosis, enrolled in a pregnancy study.

In nucleotides, the CDR3 is TGCGCCAGCAGCCAGGAAAAACAGGGAAGGTCCGAGCAGTACTTC. This encodes CASSQEKQGRSEQYF. This chain connects TRBV4-1 to TRBJ2-7; the D gene is possibly TRBD1 (6 bases). The germline CDR1 and CDR2 sequences are MGHRA and YSYEKL. V was cut by 3 bases and J by 6 bases, with 18 bases left in between. The CDR3 has 15 residues.

The V call is TRBV4-1, the J call TRBJ1-2, with 7 positions matching TRBD1. The V and J ends lost 3 bases and 6 bases, in that order; junction bases with no gene match: 10. The CDR3 contains 15 residues. The V gene's germline CDR1 is MGHRA and CDR2 YSYEKL. The CDR3 coding sequence is TGCGCCAGCAGCCACAAACAGGGGCTGCTGGATGGCTACACCTTC. It codes for CASSHKQGLLDGYTF.

The CDR3 DNA reads TGTGCCAGTAGTGCGAGCTCCTACAATGAGCAGTTCTTC. Translating gives CASSASSYNEQFF. The chain joins TRBV19 to TRBJ2-1; D is uncertain. Between the trimmed V and J ends, which lost 5 bases and 0 bases, there was a span of 5 bases. CDR1 is LNHDA, CDR2 SQIVND, per germline (reference sequence). The CDR3 consists of 13 residues.

The chain joins TRBV7-9 to TRBJ1-3; D remains ambiguous. Germline values: CDR1 SEHNR, CDR2 FQNEAQ (reference sequence). V dropped 3 bases and J dropped 0 bases, with 9 bases sitting between them. The CDR3 sequence is 15 residues long. The CDR3 nucleotides read TGTGCCAGCAGCTTTGTCCCATCCTCTGGAAACACCATATATTTT. Residues: CASSFVPSSGNTIYF.